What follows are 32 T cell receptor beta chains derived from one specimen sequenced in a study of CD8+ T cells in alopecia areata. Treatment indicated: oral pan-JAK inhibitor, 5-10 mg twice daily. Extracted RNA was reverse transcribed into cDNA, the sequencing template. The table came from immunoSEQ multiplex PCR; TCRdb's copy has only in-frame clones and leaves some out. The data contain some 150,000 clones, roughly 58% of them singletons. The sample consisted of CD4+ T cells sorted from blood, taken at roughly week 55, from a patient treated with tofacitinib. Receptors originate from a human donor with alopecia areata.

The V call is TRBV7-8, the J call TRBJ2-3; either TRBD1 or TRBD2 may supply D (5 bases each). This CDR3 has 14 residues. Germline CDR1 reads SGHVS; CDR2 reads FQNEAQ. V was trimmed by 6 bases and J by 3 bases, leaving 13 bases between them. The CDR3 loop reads CASSRAGTTDTQYF. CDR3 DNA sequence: TGTGCCAGCAGTCGGGCCGGGACGACAGATACGCAGTATTTT.

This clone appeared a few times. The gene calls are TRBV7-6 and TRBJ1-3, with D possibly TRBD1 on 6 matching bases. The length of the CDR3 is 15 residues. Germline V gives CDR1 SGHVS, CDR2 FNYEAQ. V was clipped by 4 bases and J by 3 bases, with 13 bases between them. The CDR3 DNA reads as TGTGCCAGCAGCTCACAGGGCCTCAATGGAAACACCATATATTTT. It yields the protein CASSSQGLNGNTIYF.

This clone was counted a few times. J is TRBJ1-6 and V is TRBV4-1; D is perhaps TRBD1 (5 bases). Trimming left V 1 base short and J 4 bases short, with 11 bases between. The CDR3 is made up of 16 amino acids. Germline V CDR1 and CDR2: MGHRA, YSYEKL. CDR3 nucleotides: TGCGCCAGCAGCCAAGCTTCGGGACCATATAATTCACCCCTCCACTTT. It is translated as CASSQASGPYNSPLHF.

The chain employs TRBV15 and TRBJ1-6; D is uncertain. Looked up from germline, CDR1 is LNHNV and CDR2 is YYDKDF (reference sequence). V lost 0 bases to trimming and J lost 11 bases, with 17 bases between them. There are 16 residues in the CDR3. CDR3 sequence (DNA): TGTGCCACCAGCAGAGATTCCGCGGCCCTCAGGCCACCCCTCCACTTT. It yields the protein CATSRDSAALRPPLHF.

CDR3 protein: CASSPRTESSYNSPLHF. In DNA form, the CDR3 reads TGTGCCAGCAGCCCTCGGACAGAGAGCTCCTATAATTCACCCCTCCACTTT. The chain recombines TRBV7-3 with TRBJ1-6; tentative D call: TRBD1 (6 bases). CDR3 length: 17 residues. Germline V CDR1 and CDR2: SGHTA, FQGTGA. Trimming left V 5 bases short and J 0 bases short, with 14 bases between.

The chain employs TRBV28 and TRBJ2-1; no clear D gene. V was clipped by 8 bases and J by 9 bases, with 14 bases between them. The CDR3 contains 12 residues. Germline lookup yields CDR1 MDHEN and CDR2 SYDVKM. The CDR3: CASLSGPGEQFF. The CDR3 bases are TGTGCCAGCCTATCCGGGCCTGGTGAGCAGTTCTTC.

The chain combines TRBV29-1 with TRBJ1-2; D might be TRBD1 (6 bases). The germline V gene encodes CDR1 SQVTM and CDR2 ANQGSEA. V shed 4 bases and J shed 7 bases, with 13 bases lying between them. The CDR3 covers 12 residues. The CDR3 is CSVVQARGGYTF. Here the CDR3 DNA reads TGCAGCGTTGTACAGGCCAGGGGTGGCTACACCTTC.

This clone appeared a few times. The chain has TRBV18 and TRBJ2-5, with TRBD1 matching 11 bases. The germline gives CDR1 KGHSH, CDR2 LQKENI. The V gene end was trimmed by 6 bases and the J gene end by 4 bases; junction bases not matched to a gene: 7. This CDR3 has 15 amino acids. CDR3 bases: TGTGCCAGCTCCCGAGGGACAGGGGGAAGAGAGACCCAGTACTTC. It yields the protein CASSRGTGGRETQYF.

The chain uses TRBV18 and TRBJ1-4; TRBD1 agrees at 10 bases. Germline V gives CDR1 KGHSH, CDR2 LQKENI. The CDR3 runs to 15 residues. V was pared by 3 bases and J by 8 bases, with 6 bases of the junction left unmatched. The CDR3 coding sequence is TGTGCCAGCTCACCCCAGGGACAGGGGCAGGAAAAACTGTTTTTT. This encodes CASSPQGQGQEKLFF.

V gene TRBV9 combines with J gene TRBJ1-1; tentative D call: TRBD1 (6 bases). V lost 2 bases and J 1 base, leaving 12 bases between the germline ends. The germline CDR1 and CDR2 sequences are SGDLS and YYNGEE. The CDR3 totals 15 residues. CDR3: CASSVDSGANTEAFF. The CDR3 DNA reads TGTGCCAGCAGCGTCGACTCGGGGGCGAACACTGAAGCTTTCTTT.

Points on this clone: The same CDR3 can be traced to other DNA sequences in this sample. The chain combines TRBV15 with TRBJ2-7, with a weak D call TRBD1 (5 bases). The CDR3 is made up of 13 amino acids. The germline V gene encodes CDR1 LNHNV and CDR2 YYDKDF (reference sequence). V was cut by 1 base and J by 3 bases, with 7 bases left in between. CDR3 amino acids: CATSRVDSYEQYF. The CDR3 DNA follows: TGTGCCACCAGCAGAGTCGACAGCTACGAGCAGTACTTC.

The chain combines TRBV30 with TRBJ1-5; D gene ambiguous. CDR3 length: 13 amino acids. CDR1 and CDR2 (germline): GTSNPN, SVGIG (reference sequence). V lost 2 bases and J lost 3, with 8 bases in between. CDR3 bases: TGTGCCTGGAGTTCCAGGATCAATCAGCCCCAGCATTTT. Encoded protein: CAWSSRINQPQHF.

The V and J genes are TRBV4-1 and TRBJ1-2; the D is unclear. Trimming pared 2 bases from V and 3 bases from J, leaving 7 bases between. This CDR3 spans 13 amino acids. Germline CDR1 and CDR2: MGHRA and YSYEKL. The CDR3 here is CASSQSQDYGYTF. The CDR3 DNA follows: TGCGCCAGCAGCCAAAGTCAGGACTATGGCTACACCTTC.

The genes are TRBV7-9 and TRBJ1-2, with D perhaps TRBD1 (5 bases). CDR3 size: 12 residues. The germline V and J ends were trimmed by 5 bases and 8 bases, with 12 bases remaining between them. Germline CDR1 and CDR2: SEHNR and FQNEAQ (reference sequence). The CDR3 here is CASSGDVLGYTF. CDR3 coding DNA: TGTGCCAGCAGCGGGGACGTCCTGGGCTACACCTTC.

The CDR3 spells CASSLGKYNEQFF. Written as DNA, the CDR3 is TGTGCCAGCAGCCTAGGGAAATACAATGAGCAGTTCTTC. V usage is TRBV11-3 and J usage is TRBJ2-1; D call uncertain. Germline lookup yields CDR1 SGHNT and CDR2 YENEEA. This CDR3 comprises 13 residues. Trimming took 5 bases from V and 4 from J, leaving 9 bases between them.

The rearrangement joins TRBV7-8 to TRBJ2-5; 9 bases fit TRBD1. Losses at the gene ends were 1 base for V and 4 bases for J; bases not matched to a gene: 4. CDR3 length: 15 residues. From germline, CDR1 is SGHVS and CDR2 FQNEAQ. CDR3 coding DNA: TGTGCCAGCAGCTTAGGGCCGACAGGGGGAGAGACCCAGTACTTC. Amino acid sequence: CASSLGPTGGETQYF.

This chain's CDR3 is CASRLWDRANYGYTF. The CDR3 bases are TGTGCCAGCAGACTTTGGGACCGAGCTAACTATGGCTACACCTTC. J is TRBJ1-2 and V is TRBV5-6; D is perhaps TRBD1 (5 bases). From germline, CDR1 is SGHDT and CDR2 YYEEEE. The CDR3 is 15 residues long. Trimming took off 5 bases at V and 0 bases at J, with 14 bases between the two ends.

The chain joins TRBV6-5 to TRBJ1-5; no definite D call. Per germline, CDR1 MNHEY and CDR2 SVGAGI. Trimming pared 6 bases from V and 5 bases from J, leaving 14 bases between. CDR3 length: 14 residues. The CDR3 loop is CASRKAISDQPQHF. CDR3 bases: TGTGCCAGCAGGAAAGCTATCTCGGATCAGCCCCAGCATTTT.

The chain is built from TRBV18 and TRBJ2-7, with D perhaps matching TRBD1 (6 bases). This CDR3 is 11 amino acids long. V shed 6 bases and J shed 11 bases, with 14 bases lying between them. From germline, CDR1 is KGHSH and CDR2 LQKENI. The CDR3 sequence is CASSTDRFKYF. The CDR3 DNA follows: TGTGCCAGCTCTACGGACAGATTTAAGTACTTC.

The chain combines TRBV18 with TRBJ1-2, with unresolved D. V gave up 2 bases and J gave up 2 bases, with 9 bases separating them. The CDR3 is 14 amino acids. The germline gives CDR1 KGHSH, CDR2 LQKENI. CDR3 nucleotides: TGTGCCAGCTCACCATCAGGTCAGAACTATGGCTACACCTTC. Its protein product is CASSPSGQNYGYTF.

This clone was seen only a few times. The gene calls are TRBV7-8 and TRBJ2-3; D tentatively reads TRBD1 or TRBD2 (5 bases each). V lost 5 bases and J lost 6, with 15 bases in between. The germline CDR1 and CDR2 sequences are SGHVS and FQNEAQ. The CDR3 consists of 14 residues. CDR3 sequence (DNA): TGTGCCAGCAGCCCTAGTCGGGGCGCGGATACGCAGTATTTT. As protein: CASSPSRGADTQYF.

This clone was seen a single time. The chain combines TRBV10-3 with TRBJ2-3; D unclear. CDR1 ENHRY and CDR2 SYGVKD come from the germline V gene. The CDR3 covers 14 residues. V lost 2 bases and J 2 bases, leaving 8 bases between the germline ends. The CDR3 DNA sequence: TGTGCCATCAGTGAGGCAATAACCACAGATACGCAGTATTTT. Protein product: CAISEAITTDTQYF.

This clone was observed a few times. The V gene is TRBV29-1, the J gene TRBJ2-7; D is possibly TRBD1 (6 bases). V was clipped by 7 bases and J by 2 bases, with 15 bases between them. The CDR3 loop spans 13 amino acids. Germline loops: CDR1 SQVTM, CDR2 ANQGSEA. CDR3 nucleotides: TGCAGCGCCATACTCGGACAGCCCTACGAGCAGTACTTC. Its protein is CSAILGQPYEQYF.

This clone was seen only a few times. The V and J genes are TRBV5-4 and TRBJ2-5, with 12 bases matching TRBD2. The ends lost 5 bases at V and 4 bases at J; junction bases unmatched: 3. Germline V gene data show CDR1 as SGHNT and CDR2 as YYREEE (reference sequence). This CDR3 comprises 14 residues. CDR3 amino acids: CASSPTSGGETQYF. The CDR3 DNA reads TGTGCCAGCAGTCCGACTAGCGGGGGAGAGACCCAGTACTTC.

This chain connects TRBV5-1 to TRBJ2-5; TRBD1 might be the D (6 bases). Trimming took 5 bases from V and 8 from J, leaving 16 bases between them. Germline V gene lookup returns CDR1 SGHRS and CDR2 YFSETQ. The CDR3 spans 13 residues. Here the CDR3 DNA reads TGCGCCAGCAGTATTGACGGACAGCCAACCCAGTACTTC. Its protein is CASSIDGQPTQYF.

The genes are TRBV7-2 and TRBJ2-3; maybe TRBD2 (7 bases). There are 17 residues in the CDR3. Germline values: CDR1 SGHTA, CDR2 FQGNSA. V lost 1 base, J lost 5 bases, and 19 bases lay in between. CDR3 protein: CASSLGGGPGSEDTQYF. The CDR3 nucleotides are TGTGCCAGCAGCTTAGGCGGGGGCCCCGGCAGTGAAGATACGCAGTATTTT.

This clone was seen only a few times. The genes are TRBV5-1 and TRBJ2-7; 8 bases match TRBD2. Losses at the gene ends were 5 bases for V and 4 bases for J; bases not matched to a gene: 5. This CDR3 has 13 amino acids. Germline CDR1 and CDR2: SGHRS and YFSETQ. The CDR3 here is CASRTSEGYEQYF. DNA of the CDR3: TGCGCCAGCAGGACTAGCGAGGGGTACGAGCAGTACTTC.

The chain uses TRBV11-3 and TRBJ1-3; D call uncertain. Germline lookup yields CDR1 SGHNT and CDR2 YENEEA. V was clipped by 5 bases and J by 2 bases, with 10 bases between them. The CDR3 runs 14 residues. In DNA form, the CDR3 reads TGTGCCAGCAGCCAAGACAAGCCTGGAAACACCATATATTTT. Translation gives CASSQDKPGNTIYF.

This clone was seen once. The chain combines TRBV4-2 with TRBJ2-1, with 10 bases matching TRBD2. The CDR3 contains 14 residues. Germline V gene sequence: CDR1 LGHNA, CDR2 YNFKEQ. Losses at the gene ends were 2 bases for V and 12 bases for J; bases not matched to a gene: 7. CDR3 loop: CASSQPLAGAAQFF. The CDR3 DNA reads TGTGCCAGCAGCCAACCCCTAGCGGGGGCCGCGCAGTTCTTC.

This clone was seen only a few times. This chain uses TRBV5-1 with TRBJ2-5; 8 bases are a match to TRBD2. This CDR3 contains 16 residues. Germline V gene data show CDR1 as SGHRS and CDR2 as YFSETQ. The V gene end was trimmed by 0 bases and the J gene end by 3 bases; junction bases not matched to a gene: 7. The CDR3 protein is CASSLEPAGVEETQYF. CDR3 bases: TGCGCCAGCAGCTTGGAACCAGCGGGGGTCGAAGAGACCCAGTACTTC. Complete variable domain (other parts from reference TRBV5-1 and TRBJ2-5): KAGVTQTPRYLIKTRGQQVTLSCSPISGHRSVSWYQQTPGQGLQFLFEYFSETQRNKGNFPGRFSGRQFSNSRSEMNVSTLELGDSALYLCASSLEPAGVEETQYFGPGTRLLVL.

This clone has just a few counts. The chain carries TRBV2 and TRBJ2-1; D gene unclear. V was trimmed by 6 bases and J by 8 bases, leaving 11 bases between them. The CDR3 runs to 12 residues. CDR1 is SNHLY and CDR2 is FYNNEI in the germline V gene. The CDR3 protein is CASRLDGHEQFF. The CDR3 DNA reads TGTGCCAGCAGACTCGACGGGCATGAGCAGTTCTTC. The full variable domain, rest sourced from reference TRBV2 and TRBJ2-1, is EPEVTQTPSHQVTQMGQEVILRCVPISNHLYFYWYRQILGQKVEFLVSFYNNEISEKSEIFDDQFSVERPDGSNFTLKIRSTKLEDSAMYFCASRLDGHEQFFGPGTRLTVL.

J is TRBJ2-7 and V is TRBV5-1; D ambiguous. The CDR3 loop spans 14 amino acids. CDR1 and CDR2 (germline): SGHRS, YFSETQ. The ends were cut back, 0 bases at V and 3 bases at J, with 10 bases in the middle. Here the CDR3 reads CASSLEHVNYEQYF. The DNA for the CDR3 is TGCGCCAGCAGCTTGGAGCATGTCAACTACGAGCAGTACTTC.